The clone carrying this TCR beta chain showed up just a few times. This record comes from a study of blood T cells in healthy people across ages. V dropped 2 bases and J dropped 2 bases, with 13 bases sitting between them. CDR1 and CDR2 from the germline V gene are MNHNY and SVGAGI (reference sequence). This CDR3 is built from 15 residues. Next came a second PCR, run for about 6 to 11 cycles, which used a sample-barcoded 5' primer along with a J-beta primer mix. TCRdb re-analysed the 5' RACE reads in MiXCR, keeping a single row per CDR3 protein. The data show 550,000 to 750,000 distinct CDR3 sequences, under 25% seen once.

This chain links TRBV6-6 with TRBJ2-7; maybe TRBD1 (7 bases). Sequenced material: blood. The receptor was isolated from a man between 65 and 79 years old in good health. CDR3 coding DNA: TGTGCCAGCAGTTACGGGGGGCAGGGGGCCTACGAGCAGTACTTC. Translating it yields CASSYGGQGAYEQYF.